These 24 T cell receptor beta chains were all obtained from the same sample, sequenced in a study of T cell responses to AZD1222 COVID-19 vaccine. Clones were sequenced by immunoSEQ multiplex PCR, and TCRdb holds only the in-frame ones, with some missing. Of under 90,000 clones listed, roughly 85% are singletons. The specimen was peripheral blood, collected 28 days after the second AZD1222 dose. Receptor source: an adult who received the AZD1222 COVID-19 vaccine.

With respect to this clone: It is unclear where the CDR3 begins or ends on the DNA, so no DNA is shown, and the CDR3 is as TCRdb lists it. V is TRBV12-3 or TRBV12-4 and J is TRBJ1-5; the tabulated D call, TRBD1, remains unverified against the DNA. The CDR3 has 12 amino acids, counting both end residues. This CDR3 is CASSFGQGTQHF.

This sequence joins TRBV28 and TRBJ1-2, with no clear D. The CDR3 is made up of 14 amino acids. Trimming shortened V by 6 bases and J by 1 base, and 12 bases separated the two germline ends. Germline V lookup: CDR1 MDHEN, CDR2 SYDVKM. CDR3 amino acids: CASRTEDYNYGYTF. Here the CDR3 DNA reads TGTGCCAGCAGGACGGAAGACTATAACTATGGCTACACCTTC.

The V call is TRBV29-1, the J call TRBJ1-1; perhaps TRBD1 as D (6 bases). Trimming shortened V by 7 bases and J by 1 base, and 10 bases separated the two germline ends. The CDR3 is made up of 12 amino acids. From germline, CDR1 is SQVTM and CDR2 ANQGSEA. The CDR3 loop is CSALQGNTEAFF. The CDR3 region has the DNA TGCAGCGCTCTACAGGGGAACACTGAAGCTTTCTTT.

V is TRBV7-2 and J is TRBJ2-1, with TRBD2 matching over 12 bases. This CDR3 region has 15 residues. The ends lost 6 bases at V and 6 bases at J; junction bases unmatched: 6. From germline, CDR1 is SGHTA and CDR2 FQGNSA. CDR3 nucleotides: TGTGCCAGCAGTCACGGGACTAGCGGGTTCAATGAGCAGTTCTTC. Residues: CASSHGTSGFNEQFF.

This chain links TRBV3-1 (or the pseudogene TRBV3-2) with TRBJ2-2; D gene uncertain. The CDR3 sequence is 14 residues long. V was shortened by 4 bases and J by 6 bases, with 12 bases between the two germline ends. Germline V lookup: CDR1 LGHDT, CDR2 YNNKEL (reference sequence). CDR3 residues: CASSPRVSSGELFF. Written as DNA, the CDR3 is TGTGCCAGCAGCCCCAGAGTCTCCTCCGGGGAGCTGTTTTTT.

V usage is TRBV28 and J usage is TRBJ1-2; possible D gene TRBD1, 6 bases. V was shortened by 6 bases and J by 2 bases, with 10 bases between the two germline ends. There are 13 residues in the CDR3. Germline V gene lookup returns CDR1 MDHEN and CDR2 SYDVKM. The CDR3 protein is CASSPTGNYGYTF. CDR3 DNA: TGTGCCAGCAGCCCGACAGGAAACTATGGCTACACCTTC.

The genes are TRBV6-6 and TRBJ2-5; TRBD2 aligns across 8 bases. Trimming removed 8 bases from V and 5 bases from J; junction bases left unmatched: 10. This CDR3 has 14 amino acids. From germline, CDR1 is MNHNY and CDR2 SVGAGI (reference sequence). As DNA, the CDR3 is TGTGCCAGCTATAAGGGTAGCGGGATGGAGACCCAGTACTTC. Its translation: CASYKGSGMETQYF.

The chain combines TRBV19 with TRBJ1-2; possibly TRBD1 for D (5 bases). V was shortened by 7 bases and J by 8 bases, with 14 bases between the two germline ends. This CDR3 is built from 12 residues. CDR1 and CDR2 from the germline V gene are LNHDA and SQIVND (reference sequence). In DNA, the CDR3 is TGTGCCAGTATCGGGGCTCAGGTCGGCTACACCTTC. It yields the protein CASIGAQVGYTF.

The chain links TRBV5-1 to TRBJ2-1, with TRBD2 matching over 8 bases. Germline lookup yields CDR1 SGHRS and CDR2 YFSETQ. With 3 bases clipped from V and 3 bases from J, the junction kept 5 bases outside the gene matches. The CDR3 has 15 amino acids. The CDR3 region is CASSWLAGSYNEQFF. Here the CDR3 DNA reads TGCGCCAGCAGCTGGCTAGCGGGTAGCTACAATGAGCAGTTCTTC.

This clone was observed a few times. The genes are TRBV7-9 and TRBJ2-4; tentative D call: TRBD1 (6 bases). Trimming removed 4 bases at V and 0 bases at J, with 10 bases between. The CDR3 consists of 15 residues. CDR1 is SEHNR and CDR2 is FQNEAQ in the germline V gene (reference sequence). The CDR3 sequence: CASSSLGGAKNIQYF. CDR3 bases: TGTGCCAGCAGCTCCCTAGGGGGAGCCAAAAACATTCAGTACTTC.

The CDR3 loop is CASHRQGIYYGYTF. CDR3 nucleotides: TGTGCCAGTCACAGACAGGGGATCTACTATGGCTACACCTTC. The chain has TRBV3-1 (or the pseudogene TRBV3-2) and TRBJ1-2; 8 nucleotides line up with TRBD1. This CDR3 spans 14 amino acids. Germline V gene data show CDR1 as LGHDT and CDR2 as YNNKEL (reference sequence). V lost 9 bases, J lost 3 bases, and 9 bases stayed unmatched.

This clone has a handful of counts. V and J are TRBV19 and TRBJ2-7; TRBD2 aligns across 7 bases. The CDR3 contains 14 residues. V shed 6 bases, J shed 7 bases, and the junction held 12 bases outside the gene matches. Germline V gene lookup returns CDR1 LNHDA and CDR2 SQIVND (reference sequence). CDR3: CASSQSGVGGEQYF. CDR3 nucleotides: TGTGCCAGTAGCCAGAGCGGGGTAGGCGGGGAGCAGTACTTC.

This chain links TRBV4-2 with TRBJ2-7, with 9 bases matching TRBD1. Germline V gene data show CDR1 as LGHNA and CDR2 as YNFKEQ. The CDR3 sequence is 16 residues long. J gave up 0 bases and V 2 bases, and 5 bases lay outside the gene matches. CDR3 DNA sequence: TGTGCCAGCAGCCAAATTGGGACAGGGAGCTCCTACGAGCAGTACTTC. It is translated as CASSQIGTGSSYEQYF.

The V call is TRBV18, the J call TRBJ1-1, with no clear D. This CDR3 spans 15 amino acids. Deletions cut 5 bases from V and 1 base from J, with 14 bases between. Germline V gene data show CDR1 as KGHSH and CDR2 as LQKENI. The CDR3 sequence is CASSSSGPPNTEAFF. CDR3 in DNA: TGTGCCAGCTCAAGTTCGGGTCCTCCGAACACTGAAGCTTTCTTT. The full variable domain, completed using reference TRBV18 and TRBJ1-1, is NAGVMQNPRHLVRRRGQEARLRCSPMKGHSHVYWYRQLPEEGLKFMVYLQKENIIDESGMPKERFSAEFPKEGPSILRIQQVVRGDSAAYFCASSSSGPPNTEAFFGQGTRLTVV.

CDR3 region: CASSQDVIDRGAETQYF. CDR3 bases: TGTGCCAGCAGCCAAGATGTCATCGACAGAGGCGCAGAGACCCAGTACTTC. The chain is built from TRBV3-1 (or the pseudogene TRBV3-2) and TRBJ2-5; a possible D gene is TRBD1 (5 bases). CDR1 LGHDT and CDR2 YNNKEL come from the germline V gene (reference sequence). V shed 0 bases and J shed 4 bases, with 18 bases lying between them. CDR3 size: 17 residues.

The J gene is TRBJ1-2, the V gene TRBV5-1; D is ambiguous. This CDR3 spans 14 amino acids. V was clipped by 0 bases and J by 6 bases, with 12 bases between them. Per the germline V gene, CDR1 is SGHRS and CDR2 is YFSETQ. As DNA, the CDR3 is TGCGCCAGCAGCTTGGGCGATTCGGGCCATGGCTACACCTTC. Translated, it gives CASSLGDSGHGYTF.

The chain joins TRBV6-6 to TRBJ1-2; D is undetermined. The germline CDR1 and CDR2 sequences are MNHNY and SVGAGI (reference sequence). V lost 1 base, J lost 3 bases, and 9 bases lay in between. This CDR3 contains 14 residues. The CDR3 DNA follows: TGTGCCAGCAGTTACTTCCCCGGGGACTATGGCTACACCTTC. The encoded protein is CASSYFPGDYGYTF.

This CDR3 reads CASSLVASGEETQYF. The CDR3 nucleotides are TGCGCCAGCAGCTTGGTGGCTAGCGGGGAAGAGACCCAGTACTTC. The rearrangement links TRBV5-1 to TRBJ2-5; 9 bases match TRBD2. This CDR3 is built from 15 residues. Germline CDR1 and CDR2: SGHRS and YFSETQ. J gave up 3 bases and V 0 bases, and 3 bases lay outside the gene matches.

The chain employs TRBV4-1 and TRBJ2-1, with 10 bases fitting TRBD1. The CDR3 loop spans 14 amino acids. Germline loops: CDR1 MGHRA, CDR2 YSYEKL. The ends lost 1 base at V and 6 bases at J; junction bases unmatched: 0. CDR3 sequence (DNA): TGCGCCAGCAGCCAAGGGACAGGGGGCAATGAGCAGTTCTTC. Translation gives CASSQGTGGNEQFF.

This chain joins TRBV4-3 and TRBJ1-6; 9 bases map to TRBD1. The germline gives CDR1 LGHNA, CDR2 YSLEER. This CDR3 region has 17 residues. Trimming removed 4 bases from V and 2 bases from J; junction bases left unmatched: 6. DNA of the CDR3: TGCGCCAGCAGCCCAGCGGGACAGGGAACCTATAATTCACCCCTCCACTTT. This gives the protein CASSPAGQGTYNSPLHF.

The CDR3 DNA follows: TGTGCCAGTAGCAATTCGCGGGCGAGACTAATGGAGACCCAGTACTTC. Translation gives CASSNSRARLMETQYF. V and J are TRBV19 and TRBJ2-5; maybe TRBD2 (5 bases). Trimming pared 6 bases from V and 5 bases from J, leaving 22 bases between. The CDR3 runs to 16 residues. CDR1 LNHDA and CDR2 SQIVND come from the germline V gene (reference sequence).

This chain joins TRBV3-1 (or the pseudogene TRBV3-2) and TRBJ2-7; the match to TRBD2 covers 8 bases. Germline values: CDR1 LGHDT, CDR2 YNNKEL (reference sequence). The CDR3 sequence is 15 residues long. V shed 4 bases, J shed 7 bases, and the junction held 12 bases outside the gene matches. The CDR3 region has the DNA TGTGCCAGCAGCCCCCGGGCGGGAGGTTACGGGGAGCAGTACTTC. Its translation is CASSPRAGGYGEQYF.

The chain couples TRBV6-9 to TRBJ2-3, with D maybe TRBD2 (6 bases). In germline, CDR1 is MNHGY, CDR2 SVAAGI. The CDR3 consists of 16 residues. V was clipped by 5 bases and J by 0 bases, with 15 bases between them. The CDR3 sequence: CASSGGITTSTDTQYF. The CDR3 nucleotides are TGTGCCAGCAGTGGAGGGATTACGACTAGCACAGATACGCAGTATTTT.

The chain recombines TRBV28 with TRBJ2-1, with D hard to call. The CDR3 loop spans 18 amino acids. The ends were cut back, 6 bases at V and 0 bases at J, with 21 bases in the middle. Looked up from germline, CDR1 is MDHEN and CDR2 is SYDVKM. In DNA, the CDR3 is TGTGCCAGCAGCCCCGCGGCTACAGTTGTCATCTCCTACAATGAGCAGTTCTTC. Translating it yields CASSPAATVVISYNEQFF.